This T cell receptor beta chain was sequenced during a study of response to subunit inactivated influenza vaccine. MiXCR, run by TCRdb on the RT-PCR reads, gives a single entry per CDR3 protein. The sample shows around 520,000 distinct CDR3 sequences, roughly 23% of them seen only once. Notes on the study in general: Authors suggested seasonal influenza vaccinations each recruit few new T cells.

Turning to this clonotype: Its antigen is not identified.

Germline V CDR1 and CDR2: LGHNA, YNFKEQ. This CDR3 has 14 amino acids. With V trimmed by 3 bases and J by 5 bases, 6 bases remained unmatched. The specimen was CD4+ T cells sorted from PBMCs, collected more than 4 days after vaccination. This sequence joins TRBV4-2 and TRBJ1-1; 7 bases align to TRBD1. The sequence was collected from a man between 50 and 59 years old who received an inactivated influenza vaccine. Written as DNA, the CDR3 is TGTGCCAGCAGCCAGCAACAGGGGAGAACTGAAGCTTTCTTT. Its translation is CASSQQQGRTEAFF.